These 31 T cell receptor beta chains were all obtained from the same sample, sequenced in a study of OX40 agonist ivuxolimab in advanced cancers. TCRdb's copy holds only in-frame clones and misses some; the assay was immunoSEQ multiplex PCR. The data hold tens of thousands of clones, with approximately 83% observed a single time. Specimen: CD4+ or CD8+ T cells sorted from blood, collected in a trial of the OX40 agonist ivuxolimab. The receptors come from an adult with an advanced solid tumor such as melanoma, head and neck, liver or kidney cancer.

V and J are TRBV5-4 and TRBJ1-2; 8 bases line up with TRBD1. This CDR3 has 15 residues. Germline CDR1 and CDR2: SGHNT and YYREEE (reference sequence). The trim removed 5 bases at V and 0 bases at J, leaving 6 bases unmatched. CDR3 DNA sequence: TGTGCCAGCAGTTTTGGACAGGGAGCTAACTATGGCTACACCTTC. Translation gives CASSFGQGANYGYTF.

The chain uses TRBV28 and TRBJ1-2; TRBD1 aligns across 8 bases. The CDR3 spans 14 residues. The ends lost 4 bases at V and 4 bases at J; junction bases unmatched: 5. The V gene's germline CDR1 is MDHEN and CDR2 SYDVKM. CDR3 nucleotides: TGTGCCAGCAGTTCGACAGGGGTAAGCTATGGCTACACCTTC. Encoded protein: CASSSTGVSYGYTF.

The chain is built from TRBV6-1 and TRBJ2-2; D perhaps matches TRBD1 (6 bases). V was trimmed by 3 bases and J by 4 bases, leaving 6 bases between them. Germline assignment: CDR1 MNHNS and CDR2 SASEGT. The CDR3 has 13 amino acids. CDR3 sequence: CASSEGATGELFF. CDR3 nucleotides: TGTGCCAGCAGTGAGGGGGCCACCGGGGAGCTGTTTTTT.

V usage is TRBV27 and J usage is TRBJ2-7, with a possible D match to TRBD1 (5 bases). The CDR3 has 14 residues. V was pared by 6 bases and J by 2 bases, with 14 bases between. From germline, CDR1 is MNHEY and CDR2 SMNVEV (reference sequence). The chain's CDR3 is CASRDTITPYEQYF. CDR3 sequence (DNA): TGTGCCAGCAGGGACACAATCACCCCCTACGAGCAGTACTTC.

The chain combines TRBV28 with TRBJ2-3, with 12 bases that match TRBD2. Looked up from germline, CDR1 is MDHEN and CDR2 is SYDVKM. With V trimmed by 3 bases and J by 4 bases, 8 bases remained unmatched. The CDR3 runs to 17 residues. The CDR3, as DNA: TGTGCCAGCAGTTTTAGGTGGACTAGCGGGAAGGCAGATACGCAGTATTTT. Its translation: CASSFRWTSGKADTQYF.

This clone was observed many times. The chain links TRBV6-1 to TRBJ2-2; D unresolved. V was shortened by 5 bases and J by 7 bases, with 11 bases between the two germline ends. The CDR3 sequence is 13 residues long. Germline V lookup: CDR1 MNHNS, CDR2 SASEGT. CDR3 amino acids: CASSPSPVGELFF. The CDR3 DNA sequence: TGTGCCAGCAGTCCCTCCCCAGTCGGGGAGCTGTTTTTT.

The chain combines TRBV19 with TRBJ2-5; 8 bases map to TRBD1. V lost 5 bases and J lost 2; bases outside the gene matches: 7. The CDR3 has 15 residues. In germline, CDR1 is LNHDA, CDR2 SQIVND (reference sequence). This CDR3 is CASSPTDRAQETQYF. The CDR3 DNA reads TGTGCCAGTAGTCCGACGGACAGGGCGCAAGAGACCCAGTACTTC. Looking up the rest from reference TRBV19 and TRBJ2-5 gives the full variable domain: DGGITQSPKYLFRKEGQNVTLSCEQNLNHDAMYWYRQDPGQGLRLIYYSQIVNDFQKGDIAEGYSVSREKKESFPLTVTSAQKNPTAFYLCASSPTDRAQETQYFGPGTRLLVL.

This rearrangement joins TRBV4-1 to TRBJ2-7; 7 bases are shared with TRBD1. V shed 1 base, J shed 6 bases, and the junction held 9 bases outside the gene matches. This CDR3 spans 15 amino acids. CDR1 and CDR2 (germline): MGHRA, YSYEKL. The CDR3 region is CASSQVATGMGEQYF. In nucleotides, the CDR3 is TGCGCCAGCAGCCAAGTAGCGACAGGGATGGGCGAGCAGTACTTC.

The CDR3 region has the DNA TGCGCCAGCAGCCGCAGTCGACACTGGAACACTGAAGCTTTCTTT. This encodes CASSRSRHWNTEAFF. This chain connects TRBV4-3 to TRBJ1-1; no firm D call. Germline-derived CDR1 and CDR2 are LGHNA and YSLEER. Between the trimmed V and J ends, which lost 4 bases and 1 base, there was a span of 13 bases. CDR3 length: 15 amino acids.

This clone is judged large. This chain uses TRBV7-3 with TRBJ2-1; 12 bases map to TRBD2. This CDR3 comprises 14 residues. Trimming removed 6 bases from V and 7 bases from J; junction bases left unmatched: 4. Germline V gives CDR1 SGHTA, CDR2 FQGTGA. CDR3 bases: TGTGCCAGCAGTTTGACTAGCGGGAGTAATGAGCAGTTCTTC. It encodes CASSLTSGSNEQFF.

This clone was counted only a few times. The V gene is TRBV4-2, the J gene TRBJ2-7; D is perhaps TRBD2 (5 bases). The ends were cut back, 0 bases at V and 6 bases at J, with 9 bases in the middle. Germline V CDR1 and CDR2: LGHNA, YNFKEQ. CDR3 length: 13 amino acids. For the CDR3, the DNA is TGTGCCAGCAGCCAAGATCGAGGGAGCGAGCAGTACTTC. Translation: CASSQDRGSEQYF.

The V and J genes are TRBV27 and TRBJ1-2; D is unclear. Deletions cut 6 bases from V and 4 bases from J, with 15 bases between. Germline CDR1 MNHEY, CDR2 SMNVEV (reference sequence). The CDR3 is 14 amino acids. Written as DNA, the CDR3 is TGTGCCAGCAGCACTGGTAAACCGCTCTATGGCTACACCTTC. As protein: CASSTGKPLYGYTF.

The V call is TRBV28, the J call TRBJ1-2; 10 nucleotides line up with TRBD1. This CDR3 has 15 residues. V was pared by 7 bases and J by 5 bases, with 10 bases of the junction left unmatched. Germline V gene data show CDR1 as MDHEN and CDR2 as SYDVKM. Here the CDR3 DNA reads TGTGCCAGCACGCCGGACAGGGGGAGGATGTATGGCTACACCTTC. It yields the protein CASTPDRGRMYGYTF.

This chain connects TRBV29-1 to TRBJ2-5; the match to TRBD2 covers 8 bases. CDR3 length: 17 residues. CDR1 SQVTM and CDR2 ANQGSEA come from the germline V gene. V dropped 0 bases and J dropped 2; count of bases not matched to a gene: 11. CDR3 sequence reads: CSVEDWASGLTQETQYF. The CDR3 nucleotides are TGCAGCGTTGAAGATTGGGCTAGCGGGTTAACGCAAGAGACCCAGTACTTC.

The chain uses TRBV5-6 and TRBJ2-3; TRBD2 aligns across 11 bases. The CDR3 runs 19 residues. CDR1 is SGHDT, CDR2 YYEEEE, per germline. Trimming removed 4 bases from V and 7 bases from J; junction bases left unmatched: 20. The CDR3, as DNA: TGTGCCAGCAGCCCCCGTTTAGCGGGAGGGCCAGTCGAGGGCCATACGCAGTATTTT. Protein product: CASSPRLAGGPVEGHTQYF.

V gene TRBV6-5 combines with J gene TRBJ1-5; D possibly corresponds to TRBD1 (5 bases). The CDR3 covers 15 residues. The V end was cut by 6 bases, the J end by 2 bases, with 14 bases between. The germline gives CDR1 MNHEY, CDR2 SVGAGI. CDR3: CASRSLQGGNQPQHF. The CDR3 coding sequence is TGTGCCAGCAGGTCATTGCAAGGGGGCAATCAGCCCCAGCATTTT.

This clone is deemed medium-sized (0.01 to 0.1%). The chain uses TRBV6-4 and TRBJ2-2; D is possibly TRBD1 or TRBD2 (5 bases each). Trimming cost V 4 bases and J 4 bases, with 7 bases left between them. Germline lookup yields CDR1 MRHNA and CDR2 SNTAGT. The CDR3 is 13 residues long. In nucleotides, the CDR3 is TGTGCCAGCAGTGCAGGGACCACCGGGGAGCTGTTTTTT. This codes for CASSAGTTGELFF.

The chain links TRBV7-9 to TRBJ2-3; 8 positions match TRBD2. The V and J ends lost 5 bases and 3 bases, in that order; junction bases with no gene match: 16. The germline CDR1 and CDR2 sequences are SEHNR and FQNEAQ (reference sequence). CDR3 length: 18 residues. CDR3 sequence (DNA): TGTGCCAGCAGCGACCAGACGGGGGGGGCCGAATATACAGATACGCAGTATTTT. Its translation is CASSDQTGGAEYTDTQYF. Filled out from reference TRBV7-9 and TRBJ2-3, the complete variable domain reads DTGVSQNPRHKITKRGQNVTFRCDPISEHNRLYWYRQTLGQGPEFLTYFQNEAQLEKSRLLSDRFSAERPKGSFSTLEIQRTEQGDSAMYLCASSDQTGGAEYTDTQYFGPGTRLTVL.

The chain carries TRBV27 and TRBJ2-1, with 13 bases matching TRBD2. CDR1 and CDR2 from the germline V gene are MNHEY and SMNVEV (reference sequence). The junction had 8 bases not matched to a gene; V was cut back by 5 bases and J by 10 bases. The length of the CDR3 is 15 residues. CDR3 nucleotide sequence: TGTGCCAGCAGTCCGTGGACTAGCGGGAGAGGGGAGCAGTTCTTC. Amino acids: CASSPWTSGRGEQFF.

The chain uses TRBV27 and TRBJ2-3; D unclear. V shed 6 bases and J shed 0 bases, with 13 bases lying between them. CDR3 length equals 15 residues. CDR1 is MNHEY, CDR2 SMNVEV, per germline (reference sequence). The CDR3 sequence is CASSPTEFSTDTQYF. The CDR3 region has the DNA TGTGCCAGCAGCCCTACTGAGTTTAGCACAGATACGCAGTATTTT.

The V call is TRBV6-1, the J call TRBJ1-1; the D gene is possibly TRBD1 (6 bases). Germline CDR1 and CDR2: MNHNS and SASEGT. The V gene lost 10 bases and the J gene lost 8 bases, with 14 bases spanning the gap. CDR3 size: 11 residues. The CDR3 protein is CATSLGGEAFF. CDR3 in DNA: TGTGCCACCTCTCTAGGGGGGGAAGCTTTCTTT.

The chain employs TRBV15 and TRBJ2-7; weak D call: TRBD2 (6 bases). Trimming removed 9 bases from V and 2 bases from J, with 14 bases in between. The V gene's germline CDR1 is LNHNV and CDR2 YYDKDF (reference sequence). The CDR3 length is 13 residues. CDR3 amino acids: CATRLRGAYEQYF. As DNA, the CDR3 is TGTGCCACTAGACTGCGGGGAGCCTACGAGCAGTACTTC.

V is TRBV29-1 and J is TRBJ1-1; D is ambiguous. The germline V and J ends were trimmed by 5 bases and 0 bases, with 7 bases remaining between them. The CDR3 spans 12 residues. Germline CDR1 is SQVTM and CDR2 is ANQGSEA. The CDR3 loop is CSVLSLNTEAFF. The CDR3 DNA reads as TGCAGCGTTCTTTCGCTGAACACTGAAGCTTTCTTT.

V is TRBV27 and J is TRBJ1-5; a possible D gene is TRBD1 (5 bases). Germline V gene data show CDR1 as MNHEY and CDR2 as SMNVEV (reference sequence). V was shortened by 4 bases and J by 4 bases, with 11 bases between the two germline ends. The CDR3 contains 14 residues. The CDR3 sequence is CASSYLGGNQPQHF. CDR3 sequence (DNA): TGTGCCAGCAGTTATTTGGGGGGAAATCAGCCCCAGCATTTT.

The chain combines TRBV5-6 with TRBJ2-7; 11 bases map to TRBD1. The CDR3 totals 14 residues. The germline CDR1 and CDR2 sequences are SGHDT and YYEEEE. After removal of 3 bases from V and 4 bases from J, the junction contained 3 bases not matched to a gene. Here the CDR3 reads CASSSGTGGYEQYF. CDR3 sequence (DNA): TGTGCCAGCAGCTCTGGGACAGGGGGTTACGAGCAGTACTTC.

The genes are TRBV19 and TRBJ1-5, with D perhaps TRBD1 (5 bases). Germline CDR1 reads LNHDA; CDR2 reads SQIVND (reference sequence). The V end was cut by 1 base, the J end by 3 bases, with 13 bases between. The CDR3 is 16 amino acids. CDR3 sequence reads: CASSIGSGGINQPQHF. Written as DNA, the CDR3 is TGTGCCAGTAGTATAGGCTCTGGGGGGATCAATCAGCCCCAGCATTTT.

This rearrangement joins TRBV27 to TRBJ1-1; D uncertain. There are 16 residues in the CDR3. CDR1 and CDR2 from the germline V gene are MNHEY and SMNVEV (reference sequence). Trimming pared 2 bases from V and 0 bases from J, leaving 13 bases between. The CDR3 here is CASSLRAGRVNTEAFF. CDR3 nucleotide sequence: TGTGCCAGCAGTTTAAGGGCCGGGAGGGTGAACACTGAAGCTTTCTTT.

The CDR3 DNA reads as TGTGCCAGCAGTTTGCTCGGGGGCGCGTCGGGCTACACCTTC. It translates to CASSLLGGASGYTF. V and J are TRBV27 and TRBJ1-2; D possibly corresponds to TRBD1 (6 bases). Trimming took off 3 bases at V and 8 bases at J, with 16 bases between the two ends. Per germline, CDR1 MNHEY and CDR2 SMNVEV (reference sequence). The CDR3 has 14 amino acids.

The chain recombines TRBV27 with TRBJ2-1, with unresolved D. CDR3 length equals 13 residues. Germline V gives CDR1 MNHEY, CDR2 SMNVEV (reference sequence). The V gene lost 0 bases and the J gene lost 6 bases, with 6 bases spanning the gap. CDR3 protein: CASSLSHRNEQFF. The DNA for the CDR3 is TGTGCCAGCAGTTTATCACATCGCAATGAGCAGTTCTTC.

J is TRBJ2-3 and V is TRBV15; D is uncertain. CDR3 length: 15 residues. V shed 1 base and J shed 3 bases, with 11 bases lying between them. Germline values: CDR1 LNHNV, CDR2 YYDKDF (reference sequence). The CDR3 sequence is CATSRAGDRTDTQYF. The CDR3 DNA follows: TGTGCCACCAGCAGAGCTGGGGATAGGACAGATACGCAGTATTTT.

The gene calls are TRBV27 and TRBJ2-1; D ambiguous. CDR1 and CDR2 (germline): MNHEY, SMNVEV (reference sequence). The ends were cut back, 2 bases at V and 4 bases at J, with 9 bases in the middle. The CDR3 totals 14 residues. DNA of the CDR3: TGTGCCAGCAGTTTAATAGGAAGGTACAATGAGCAGTTCTTC. Amino acid sequence: CASSLIGRYNEQFF.